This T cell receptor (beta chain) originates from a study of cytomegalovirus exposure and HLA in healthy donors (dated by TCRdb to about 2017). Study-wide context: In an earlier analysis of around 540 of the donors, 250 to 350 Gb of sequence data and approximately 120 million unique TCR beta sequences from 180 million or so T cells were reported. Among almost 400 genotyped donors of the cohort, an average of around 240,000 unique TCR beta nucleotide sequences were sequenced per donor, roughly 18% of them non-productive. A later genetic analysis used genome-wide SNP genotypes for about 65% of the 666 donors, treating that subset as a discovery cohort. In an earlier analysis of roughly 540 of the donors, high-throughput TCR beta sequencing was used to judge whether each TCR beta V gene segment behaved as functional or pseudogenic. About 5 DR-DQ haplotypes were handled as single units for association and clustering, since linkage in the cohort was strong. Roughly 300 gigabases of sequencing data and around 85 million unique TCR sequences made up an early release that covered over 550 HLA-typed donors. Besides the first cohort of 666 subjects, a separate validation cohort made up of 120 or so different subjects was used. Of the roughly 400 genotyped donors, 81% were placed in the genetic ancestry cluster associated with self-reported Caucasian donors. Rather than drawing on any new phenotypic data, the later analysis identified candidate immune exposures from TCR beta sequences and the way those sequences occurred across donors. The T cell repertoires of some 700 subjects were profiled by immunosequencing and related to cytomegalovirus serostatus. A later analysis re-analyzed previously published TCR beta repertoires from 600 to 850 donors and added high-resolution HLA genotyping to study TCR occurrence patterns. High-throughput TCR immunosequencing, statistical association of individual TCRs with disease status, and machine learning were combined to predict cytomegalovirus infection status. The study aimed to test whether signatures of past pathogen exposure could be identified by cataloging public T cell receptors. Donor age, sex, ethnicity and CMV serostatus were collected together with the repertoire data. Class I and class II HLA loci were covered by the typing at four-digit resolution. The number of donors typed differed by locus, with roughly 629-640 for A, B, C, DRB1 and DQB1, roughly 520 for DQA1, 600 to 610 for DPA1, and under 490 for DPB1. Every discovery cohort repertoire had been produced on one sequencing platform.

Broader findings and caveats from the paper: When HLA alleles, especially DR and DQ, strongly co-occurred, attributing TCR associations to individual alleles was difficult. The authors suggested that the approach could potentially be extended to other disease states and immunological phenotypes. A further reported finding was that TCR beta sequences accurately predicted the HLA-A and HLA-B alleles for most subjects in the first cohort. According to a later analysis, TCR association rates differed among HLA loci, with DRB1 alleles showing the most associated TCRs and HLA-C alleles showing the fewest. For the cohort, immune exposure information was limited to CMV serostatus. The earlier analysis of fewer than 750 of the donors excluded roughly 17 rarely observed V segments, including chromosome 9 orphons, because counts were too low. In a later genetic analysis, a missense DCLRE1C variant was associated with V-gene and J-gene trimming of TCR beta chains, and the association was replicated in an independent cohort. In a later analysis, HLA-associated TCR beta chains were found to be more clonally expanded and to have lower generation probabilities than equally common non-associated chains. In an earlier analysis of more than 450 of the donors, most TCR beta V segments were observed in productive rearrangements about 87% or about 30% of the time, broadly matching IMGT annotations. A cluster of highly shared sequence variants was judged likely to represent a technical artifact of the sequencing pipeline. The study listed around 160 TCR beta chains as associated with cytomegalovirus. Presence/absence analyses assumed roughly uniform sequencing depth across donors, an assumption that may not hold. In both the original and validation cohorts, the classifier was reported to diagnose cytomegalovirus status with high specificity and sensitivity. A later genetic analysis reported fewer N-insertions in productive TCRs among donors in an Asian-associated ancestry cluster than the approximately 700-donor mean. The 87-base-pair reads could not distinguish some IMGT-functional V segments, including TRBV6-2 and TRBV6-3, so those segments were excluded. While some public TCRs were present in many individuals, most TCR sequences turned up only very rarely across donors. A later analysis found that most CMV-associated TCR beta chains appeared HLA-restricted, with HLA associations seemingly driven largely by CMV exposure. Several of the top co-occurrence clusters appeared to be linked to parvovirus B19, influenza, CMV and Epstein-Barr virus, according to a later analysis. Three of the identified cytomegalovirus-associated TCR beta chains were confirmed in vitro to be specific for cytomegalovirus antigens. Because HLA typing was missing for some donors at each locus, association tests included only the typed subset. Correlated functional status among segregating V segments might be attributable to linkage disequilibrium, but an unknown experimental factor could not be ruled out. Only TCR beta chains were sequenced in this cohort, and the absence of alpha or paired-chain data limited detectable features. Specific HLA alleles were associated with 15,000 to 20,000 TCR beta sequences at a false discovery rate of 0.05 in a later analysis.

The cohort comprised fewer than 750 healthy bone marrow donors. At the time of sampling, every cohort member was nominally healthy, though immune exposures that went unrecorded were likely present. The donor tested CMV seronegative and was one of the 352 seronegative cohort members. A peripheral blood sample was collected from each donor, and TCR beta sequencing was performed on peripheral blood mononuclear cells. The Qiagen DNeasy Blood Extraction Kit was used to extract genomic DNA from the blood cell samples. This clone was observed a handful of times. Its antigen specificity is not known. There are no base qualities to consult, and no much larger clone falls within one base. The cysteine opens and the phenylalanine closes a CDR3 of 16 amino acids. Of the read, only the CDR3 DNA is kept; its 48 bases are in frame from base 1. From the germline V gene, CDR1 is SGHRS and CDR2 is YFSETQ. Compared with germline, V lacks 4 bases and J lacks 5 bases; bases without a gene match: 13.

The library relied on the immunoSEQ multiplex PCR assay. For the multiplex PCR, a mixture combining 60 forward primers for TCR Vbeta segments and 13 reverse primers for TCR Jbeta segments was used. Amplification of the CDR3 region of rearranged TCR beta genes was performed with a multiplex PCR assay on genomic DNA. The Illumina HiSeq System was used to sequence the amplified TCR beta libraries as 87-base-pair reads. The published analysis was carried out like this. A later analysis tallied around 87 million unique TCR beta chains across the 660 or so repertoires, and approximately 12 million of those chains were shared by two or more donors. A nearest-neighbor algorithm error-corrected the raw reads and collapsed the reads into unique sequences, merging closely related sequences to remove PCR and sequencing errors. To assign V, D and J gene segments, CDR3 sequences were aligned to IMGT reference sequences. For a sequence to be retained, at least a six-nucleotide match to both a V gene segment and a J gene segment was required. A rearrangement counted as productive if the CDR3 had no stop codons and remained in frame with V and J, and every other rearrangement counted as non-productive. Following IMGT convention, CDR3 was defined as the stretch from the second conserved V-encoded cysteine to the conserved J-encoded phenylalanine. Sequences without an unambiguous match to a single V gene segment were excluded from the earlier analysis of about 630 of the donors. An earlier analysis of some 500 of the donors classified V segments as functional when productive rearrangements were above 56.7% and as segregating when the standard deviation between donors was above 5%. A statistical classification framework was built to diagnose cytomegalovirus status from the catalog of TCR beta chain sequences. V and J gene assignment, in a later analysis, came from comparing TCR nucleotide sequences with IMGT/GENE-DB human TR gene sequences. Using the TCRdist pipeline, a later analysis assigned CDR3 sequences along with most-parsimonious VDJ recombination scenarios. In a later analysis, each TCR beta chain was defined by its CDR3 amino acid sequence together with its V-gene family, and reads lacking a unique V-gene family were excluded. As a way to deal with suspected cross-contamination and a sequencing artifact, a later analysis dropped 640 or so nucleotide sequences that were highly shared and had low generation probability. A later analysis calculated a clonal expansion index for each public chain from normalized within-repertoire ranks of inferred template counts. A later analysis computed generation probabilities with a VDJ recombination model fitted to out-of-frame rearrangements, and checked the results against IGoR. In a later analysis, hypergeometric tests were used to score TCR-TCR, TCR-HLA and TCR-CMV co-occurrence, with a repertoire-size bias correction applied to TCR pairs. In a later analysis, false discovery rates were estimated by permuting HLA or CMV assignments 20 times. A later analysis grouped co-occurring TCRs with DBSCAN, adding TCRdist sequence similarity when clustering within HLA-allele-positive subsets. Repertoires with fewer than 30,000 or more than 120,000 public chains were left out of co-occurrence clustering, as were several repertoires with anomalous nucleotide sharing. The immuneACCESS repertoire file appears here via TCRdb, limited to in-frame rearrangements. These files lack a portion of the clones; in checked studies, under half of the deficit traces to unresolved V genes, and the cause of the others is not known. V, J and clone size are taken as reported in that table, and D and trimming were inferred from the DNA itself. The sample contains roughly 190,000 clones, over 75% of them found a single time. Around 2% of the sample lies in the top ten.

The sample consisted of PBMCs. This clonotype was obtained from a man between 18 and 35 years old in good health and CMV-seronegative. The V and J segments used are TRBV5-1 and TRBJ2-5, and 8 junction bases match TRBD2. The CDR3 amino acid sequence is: CASSPKLRGGLETQYF. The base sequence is TGCGCCAGCAGCCCTAAATTACGGGGGGGCCTGGAGACCCAGTACTTC.